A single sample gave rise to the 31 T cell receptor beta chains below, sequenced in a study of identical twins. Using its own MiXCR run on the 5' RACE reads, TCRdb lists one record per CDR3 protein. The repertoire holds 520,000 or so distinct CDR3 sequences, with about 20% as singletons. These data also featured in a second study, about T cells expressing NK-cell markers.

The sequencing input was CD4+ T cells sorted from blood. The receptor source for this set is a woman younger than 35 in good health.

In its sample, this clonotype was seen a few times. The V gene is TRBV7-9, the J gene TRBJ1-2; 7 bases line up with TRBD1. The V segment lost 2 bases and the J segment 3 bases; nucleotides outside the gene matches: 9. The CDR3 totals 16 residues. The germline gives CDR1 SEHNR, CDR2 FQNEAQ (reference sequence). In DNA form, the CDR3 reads TGTGCCAGCAGCTTAATGTCAGGGGGATTGGACTATGGCTACACCTTC. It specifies CASSLMSGGLDYGYTF.

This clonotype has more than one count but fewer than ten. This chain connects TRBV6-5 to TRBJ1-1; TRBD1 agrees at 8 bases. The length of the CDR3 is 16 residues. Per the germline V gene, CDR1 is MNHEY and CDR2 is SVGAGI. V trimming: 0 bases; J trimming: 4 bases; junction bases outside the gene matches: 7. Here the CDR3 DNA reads TGTGCCAGCAGTTACTCGACATCAGGGGGCGGCACTGAAGCTTTCTTT. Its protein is CASSYSTSGGGTEAFF.

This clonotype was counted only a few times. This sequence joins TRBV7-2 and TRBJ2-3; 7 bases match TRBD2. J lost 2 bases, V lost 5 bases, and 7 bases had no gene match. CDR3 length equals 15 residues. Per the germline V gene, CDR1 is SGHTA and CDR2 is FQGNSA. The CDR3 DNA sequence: TGTGCCAGCAGCCCTATGGGGGGGAACACAGATACGCAGTATTTT. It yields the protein CASSPMGGNTDTQYF.

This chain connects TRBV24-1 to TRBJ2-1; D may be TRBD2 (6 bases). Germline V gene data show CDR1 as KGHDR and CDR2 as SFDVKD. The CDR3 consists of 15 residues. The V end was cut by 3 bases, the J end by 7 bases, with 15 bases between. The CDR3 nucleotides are TGTGCCACCAGTGATCCCGGGGCGGCGGGGAATGAGCAGTTCTTC. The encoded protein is CATSDPGAAGNEQFF.

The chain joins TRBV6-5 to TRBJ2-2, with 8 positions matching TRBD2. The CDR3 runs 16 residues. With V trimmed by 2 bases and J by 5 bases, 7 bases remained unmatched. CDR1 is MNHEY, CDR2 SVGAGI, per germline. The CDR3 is CASSYTPGGATGELFF. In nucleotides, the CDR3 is TGTGCCAGCAGTTACACCCCGGGGGGGGCTACCGGGGAGCTGTTTTTT.

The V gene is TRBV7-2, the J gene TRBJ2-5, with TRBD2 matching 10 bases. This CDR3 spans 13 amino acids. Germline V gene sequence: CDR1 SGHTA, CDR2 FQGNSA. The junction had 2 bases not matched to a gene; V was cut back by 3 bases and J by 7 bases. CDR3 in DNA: TGTGCCAGCAGCTTGGAGCGGGAGGGGACCCAGTACTTC. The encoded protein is CASSLEREGTQYF.

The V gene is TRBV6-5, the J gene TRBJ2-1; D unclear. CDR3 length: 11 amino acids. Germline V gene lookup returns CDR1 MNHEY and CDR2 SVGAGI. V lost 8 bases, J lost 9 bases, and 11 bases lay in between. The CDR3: CASGRPSEQFF. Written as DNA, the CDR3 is TGTGCCAGCGGGCGTCCCAGTGAGCAGTTCTTC.

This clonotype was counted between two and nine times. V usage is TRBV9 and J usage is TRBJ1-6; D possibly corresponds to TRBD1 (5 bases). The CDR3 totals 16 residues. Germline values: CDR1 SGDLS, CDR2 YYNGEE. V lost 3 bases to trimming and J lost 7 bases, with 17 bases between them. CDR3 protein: CASSDLGGATNSPLHF. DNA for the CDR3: TGTGCCAGCAGCGACCTCGGCGGGGCTACAAATTCACCCCTCCACTTT.

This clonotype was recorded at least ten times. The CDR3 nucleotides are TGTGCCAGCAGCCCGATGGCGGGAGTTTACAATGAGCAGTTCTTC. Its translation is CASSPMAGVYNEQFF. The chain combines TRBV6-1 with TRBJ2-1, with 7 bases fitting TRBD2. Per the germline V gene, CDR1 is MNHNS and CDR2 is SASEGT. This CDR3 has 15 amino acids. With 6 bases clipped from V and 4 bases from J, the junction kept 9 bases outside the gene matches.

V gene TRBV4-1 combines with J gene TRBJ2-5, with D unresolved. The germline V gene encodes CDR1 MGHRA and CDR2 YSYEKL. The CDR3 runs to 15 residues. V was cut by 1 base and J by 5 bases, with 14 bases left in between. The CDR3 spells CASSQGDGPRETQYF. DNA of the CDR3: TGCGCCAGCAGCCAAGGGGATGGCCCGCGGGAGACCCAGTACTTC.

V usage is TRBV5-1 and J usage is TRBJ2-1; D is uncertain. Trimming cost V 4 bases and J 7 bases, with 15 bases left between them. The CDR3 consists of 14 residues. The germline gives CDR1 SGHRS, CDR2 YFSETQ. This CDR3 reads CASSKMGDTNEQFF. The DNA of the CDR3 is TGCGCCAGCAGCAAGATGGGCGACACGAATGAGCAGTTCTTC.

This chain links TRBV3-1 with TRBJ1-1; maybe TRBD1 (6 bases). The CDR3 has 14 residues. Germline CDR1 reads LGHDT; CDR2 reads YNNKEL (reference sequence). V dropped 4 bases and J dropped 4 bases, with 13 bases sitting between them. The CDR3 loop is CASSLRGGVTEAFF. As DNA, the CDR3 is TGTGCCAGCAGCCTAAGAGGGGGAGTCACTGAAGCTTTCTTT. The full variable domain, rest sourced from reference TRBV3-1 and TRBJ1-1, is DTAVSQTPKYLVTQMGNDKSIKCEQNLGHDTMYWYKQDSKKFLKIMFSYNNKELIINETVPNRFSPKSPDKAHLNLHINSLELGDSAVYFCASSLRGGVTEAFFGQGTRLTVV.

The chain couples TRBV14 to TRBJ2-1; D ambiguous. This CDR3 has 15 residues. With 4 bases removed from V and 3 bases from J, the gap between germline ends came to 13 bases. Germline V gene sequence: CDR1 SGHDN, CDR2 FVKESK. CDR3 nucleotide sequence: TGTGCCAGCAGCCGGGCCGGGCGTTACTACAATGAGCAGTTCTTC. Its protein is CASSRAGRYYNEQFF.

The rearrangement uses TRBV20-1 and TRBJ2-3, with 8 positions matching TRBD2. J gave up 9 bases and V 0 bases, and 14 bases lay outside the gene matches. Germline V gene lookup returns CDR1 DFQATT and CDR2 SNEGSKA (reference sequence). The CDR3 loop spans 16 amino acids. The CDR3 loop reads CSARDGAGAGSGTQYF. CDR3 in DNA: TGCAGTGCTAGAGACGGAGCGGGAGCGGGCTCTGGGACGCAGTATTTT.

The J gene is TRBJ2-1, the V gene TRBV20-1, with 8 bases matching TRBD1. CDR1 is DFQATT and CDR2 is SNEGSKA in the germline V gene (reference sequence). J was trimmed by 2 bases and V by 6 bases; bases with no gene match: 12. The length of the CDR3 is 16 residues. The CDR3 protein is CSAKEDGDRTYNEQFF. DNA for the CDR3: TGCAGTGCCAAGGAGGATGGGGACAGGACCTACAATGAGCAGTTCTTC.

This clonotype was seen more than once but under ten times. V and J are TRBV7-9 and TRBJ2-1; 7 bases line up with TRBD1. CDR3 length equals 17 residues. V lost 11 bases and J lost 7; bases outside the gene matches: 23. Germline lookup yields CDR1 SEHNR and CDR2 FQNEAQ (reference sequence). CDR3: CAGQSTQAFHRGNEQFF. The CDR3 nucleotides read TGTGCCGGGCAATCCACCCAGGCGTTTCACAGGGGAAATGAGCAGTTCTTC.

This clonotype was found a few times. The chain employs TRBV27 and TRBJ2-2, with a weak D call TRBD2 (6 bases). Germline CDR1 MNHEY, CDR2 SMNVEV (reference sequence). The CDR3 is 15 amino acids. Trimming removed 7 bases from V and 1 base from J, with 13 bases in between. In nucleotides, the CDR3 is TGTGCCAGCAATAAACGCGGGAAGAACACCGGGGAGCTGTTTTTT. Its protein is CASNKRGKNTGELFF.

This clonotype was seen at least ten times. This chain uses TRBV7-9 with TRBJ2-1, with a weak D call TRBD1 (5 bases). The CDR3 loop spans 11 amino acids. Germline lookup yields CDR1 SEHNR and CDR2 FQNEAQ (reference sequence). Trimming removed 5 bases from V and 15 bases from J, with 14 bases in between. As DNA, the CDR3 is TGTGCCAGCAGCCCCGGACAAGCCACGTTCTTC. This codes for CASSPGQATFF.

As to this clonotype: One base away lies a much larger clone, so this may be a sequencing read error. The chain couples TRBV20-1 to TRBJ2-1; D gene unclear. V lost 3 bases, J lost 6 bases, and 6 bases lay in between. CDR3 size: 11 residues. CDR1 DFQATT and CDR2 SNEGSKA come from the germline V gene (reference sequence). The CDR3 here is CSASFCNEQFF. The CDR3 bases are TGCAGTGCTAGTTTCTGCAATGAGCAGTTCTTC.

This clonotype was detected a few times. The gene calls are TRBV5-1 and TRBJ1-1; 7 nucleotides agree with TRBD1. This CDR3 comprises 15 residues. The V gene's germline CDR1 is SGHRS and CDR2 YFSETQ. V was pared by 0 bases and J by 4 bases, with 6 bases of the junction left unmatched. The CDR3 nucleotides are TGCGCCAGCAGCTTGGGGTTAGGGGGCGCCACTGAAGCTTTCTTT. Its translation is CASSLGLGGATEAFF.

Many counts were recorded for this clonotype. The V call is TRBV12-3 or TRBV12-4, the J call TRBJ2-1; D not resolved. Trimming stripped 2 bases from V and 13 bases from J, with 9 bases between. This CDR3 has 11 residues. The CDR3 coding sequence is TGTGCCAGCAGTTTACGACTTCACCAGTTCTTC. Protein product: CASSLRLHQFF.

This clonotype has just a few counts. The CDR3 DNA is TGTGCCAGCAGTTACACCTCGGACGGTACGAAGACCTTC. Translating it yields CASSYTSDGTKTF. The rearrangement joins TRBV6-5 to TRBJ1-2; no firm D call. The length of the CDR3 is 13 residues. Trimming pared 2 bases from V and 14 bases from J, leaving 18 bases between. Per germline, CDR1 MNHEY and CDR2 SVGAGI.

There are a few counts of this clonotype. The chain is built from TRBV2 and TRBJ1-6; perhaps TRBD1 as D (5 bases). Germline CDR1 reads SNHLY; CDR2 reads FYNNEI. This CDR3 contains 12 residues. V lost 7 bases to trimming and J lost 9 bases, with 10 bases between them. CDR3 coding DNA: TGTGCCAGCAAAGGGGAAGGTTCACCCCTCCACTTT. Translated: CASKGEGSPLHF.

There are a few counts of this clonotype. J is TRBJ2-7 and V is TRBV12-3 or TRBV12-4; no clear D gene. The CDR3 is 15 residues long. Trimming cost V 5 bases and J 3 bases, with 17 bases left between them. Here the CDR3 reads CASSPRPDVVYEQYF. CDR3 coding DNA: TGTGCCAGCAGTCCCCGGCCCGATGTAGTCTACGAGCAGTACTTC.

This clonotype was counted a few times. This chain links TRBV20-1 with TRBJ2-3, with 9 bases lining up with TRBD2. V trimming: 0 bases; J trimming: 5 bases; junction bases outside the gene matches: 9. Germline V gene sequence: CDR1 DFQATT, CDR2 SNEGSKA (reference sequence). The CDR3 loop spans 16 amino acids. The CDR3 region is CSARDLPGLARDTQYF. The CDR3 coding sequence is TGCAGTGCTAGAGATTTACCGGGACTAGCTAGAGATACGCAGTATTTT.

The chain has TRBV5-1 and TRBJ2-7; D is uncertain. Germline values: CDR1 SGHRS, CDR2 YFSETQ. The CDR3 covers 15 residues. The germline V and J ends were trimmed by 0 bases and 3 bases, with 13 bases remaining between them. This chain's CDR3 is CASSLVSEHYYEQYF. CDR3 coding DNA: TGCGCCAGCAGCTTGGTGTCAGAACACTACTACGAGCAGTACTTC.

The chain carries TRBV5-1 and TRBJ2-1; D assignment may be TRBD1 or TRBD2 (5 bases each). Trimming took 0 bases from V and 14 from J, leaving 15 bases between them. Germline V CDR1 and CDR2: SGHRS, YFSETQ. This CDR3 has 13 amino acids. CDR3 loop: CASSLDWGSPKFF. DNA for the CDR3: TGCGCCAGCAGCTTGGATTGGGGGAGCCCGAAGTTCTTC.

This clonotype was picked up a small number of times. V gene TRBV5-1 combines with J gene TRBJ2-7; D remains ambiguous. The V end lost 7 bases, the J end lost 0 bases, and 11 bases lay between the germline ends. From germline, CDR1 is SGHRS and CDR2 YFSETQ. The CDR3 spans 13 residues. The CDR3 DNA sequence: TGCGCCAGCCGAGCAATGAGCTCCTACGAGCAGTACTTC. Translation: CASRAMSSYEQYF.

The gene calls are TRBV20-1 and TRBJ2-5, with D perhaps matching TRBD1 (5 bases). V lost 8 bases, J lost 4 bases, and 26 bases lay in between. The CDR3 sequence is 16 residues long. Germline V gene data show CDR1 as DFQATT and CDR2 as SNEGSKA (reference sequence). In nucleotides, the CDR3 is TGCAGTACACAGGACCCCAACTCAGGGCGTCGAGAGACCCAGTACTTC. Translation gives CSTQDPNSGRRETQYF.

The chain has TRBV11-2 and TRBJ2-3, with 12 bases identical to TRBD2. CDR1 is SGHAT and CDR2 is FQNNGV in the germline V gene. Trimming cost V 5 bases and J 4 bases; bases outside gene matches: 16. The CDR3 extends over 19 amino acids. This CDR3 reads CASSTLAGGRKVVADTQYF. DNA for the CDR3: TGTGCCAGCAGCACGCTAGCGGGAGGGAGGAAGGTTGTCGCAGATACGCAGTATTTT.

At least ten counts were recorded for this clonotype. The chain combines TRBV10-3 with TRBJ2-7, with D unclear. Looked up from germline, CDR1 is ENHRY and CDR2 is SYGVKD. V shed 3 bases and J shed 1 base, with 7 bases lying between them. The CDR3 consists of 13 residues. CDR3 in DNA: TGTGCCATCAGTGATTCCGGGTCCTACGAGCAGTACTTC. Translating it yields CAISDSGSYEQYF.